The present T cell receptor beta chain was sequenced within a study of blood T cell repertoires in COVID-19. On the study more broadly: Sites in the United States, Italy and Spain provided acute and convalescent COVID-19 samples. PBMCs, B-cell-depleted T cells, or T cells provided the cDNA or gDNA that made up the material.

In the authors' workflow: Amplified reference gene primers provided the basis for estimating nucleated cell counts. The method was immunoSEQ multiplex PCR; TCRdb's version includes in-frame clones alone and lacks a portion of them. V and J calls plus clone size are reproduced from that table; the DNA served to infer D and trimming. The sample holds approximately 45,000 clones; around four fifths are singletons and the top ten take around 6%. Per germline, CDR1 MNHEY and CDR2 SVGAGI. This CDR3 is 13 amino acids long. V was cut by 6 bases and J by 1 base, with 9 bases left in between. This sequence was found in an elderly woman with acute or convalescent COVID-19. The rearrangement joins TRBV6-5 to TRBJ1-2, with D tentatively TRBD1 (6 bases). The sample comprised peripheral blood. The DNA of the CDR3 is TGTGCCAGCAGGCCGGGACATAACTATGGCTACACCTTC. This gives the protein CASRPGHNYGYTF.